This T cell receptor beta chain derives from a study of shared clonotypes between healthy human individuals. Study results and caveats: The sole specimen, blood, was sampled, and tissue repertoires likely differ.

In regard to this clone: Its matching antigen is unknown. At one of its ends the junction is not consistent with the germline gene, which may arise from a read error. This sample also contains other DNA sequences that code for the same CDR3.

The CDR3 sequence is 15 residues long. Germline CDR1 reads SSHAT; CDR2 reads FNYEAQ (reference sequence). Method: immunoSEQ multiplex PCR; TCRdb's copy keeps in-frame clones and lacks some. The sample consists of some 1,600,000 clones, 98% of them appearing once. The rearrangement joins TRBV7-7 to TRBJ2-1, with TRBD2 matching 11 bases. The source of this sequence is a man under 40 in good health. The sequencing input was naive CD4+ T cells sorted from blood. The subset: CD45RA+ positively selected. CDR3 sequence reads: CASSLGTSGYNEQFF. DNA for the CDR3: TGTGCTAGCAGCTTAGGGACTAGCGGCTACAATGAGCAGTTCTTC.